This TCR beta chain was profiled in a study of CXCR3-negative and CXCR3-positive naive CD8 T cells (dated by TCRdb to between 2018 and 2021). Notes on the research overall: In total, roughly 150 million TRB reads were obtained, or roughly 1.5 +/- 0.3 million reads per library. Diversity and physicochemical repertoire analyses were performed on approximately 10 donors pooled from two independent experiments. The TRBV-TRBJ cluster analysis covered naive subsets from several donors and memory cells from 3 donors. What the research found in general, with its limitations: Because CXCR3 expression was partially decreased after cryopreservation, freshly isolated PBMCs were used for most assays. TRB CDR3s from CXCR3-positive naive cells showed higher hydrophobicity (lower Kidera factor 4), lower energy, and higher strength and volume indices than CXCR3-negative naive cells. Both naive subsets had comparably high repertoire diversity, while memory CD8+ T cells had much lower repertoire diversity. Because surface CD5, which is linked to self-reactivity in mice, was comparable between the naive subsets, TCR interaction strength was also inferred from the physicochemical properties of TRB CDR3s. TRBV-TRBJ usage was similar between naive CXCR3-negative and CXCR3-positive cells from the same donor, while memory cells showed distinct patterns.

Sequenced on a NextSeq 550. The Human TCR Profiling Kit (MiLaboratory) was used to prepare UMI-labeled 5' RACE TRB cDNA libraries. cDNA synthesis used the entire amount of extracted RNA, and PCR amplification then used the entire amount of cDNA produced. Libraries were prepared in parallel using an identical number of PCR cycles. Regarding the original processing steps: MIGEC and MiXCR extracted about 50,000 +/- 10,000 unique UMI-labeled TRB cDNA molecules per library, requiring at least two reads per UMI. On average, about 40,000 +/- 10,000 functional in-frame TRB CDR3 nucleotide clonotypes lacking stop codons were found per library. After each sample was downsampled to 5000 UMI-labeled TRB molecules, VDJtools was used to calculate diversity metrics such as normalized Shannon-Wiener and Chao1. For the central five CDR3 residues, VDJtools calculated physicochemical properties weighted by clonotype size, namely interaction energy, strength, volume and Kidera factor 4. TCRdb reprocessed the public reads and reports one entry per CDR3 protein sequence, without DNA. TCRdb's processing, not the authors', yielded these V and J calls. The table of this sample itemizes fewer than 95,000 distinct CDR3 sequences. The ten most abundant clones make up approximately 0.99% of the sample.

Notes on this clonotype: Its antigen has not been determined.

The CDR3 has 11 amino acids, counting the end cysteine and phenylalanine. No DNA appears here. The germline V gene sets CDR1 to SQVTM and CDR2 to ANQGSEA. For every CD8+ T cell subset, around 300,000 cells were flow-sorted straight into RLT lysis buffer, and each subset was sorted in triplicate. To exclude memory contaminants, naive CD8+ T cells were stringently defined as CD45RO-CCR7+CD27+CD95-. Standard density gradient centrifugation was used to isolate peripheral blood mononuclear cells from buffy coats. A FACSAria III was used to flow-sort naive CD8+ T cells into CXCR3-negative and CXCR3-positive populations. Total RNA was extracted from sorted cells using an RNeasy Mini Kit.

The sequence was collected from a human donor in good health. Some clones in this sample may be carry-over from other donors' samples. The rearrangement joined TRBV29-1 to TRBJ2-1; absent DNA, TCRdb's TRBD1 call cannot be checked. The specimen sequenced was naive CXCR3- CD8+ T cells from blood. Read against the paper, the sample's cell subset or site label means: CD45RO-CCR7+CD27+CD95- naive CD8+ T cells lacking CXCR3 (TNR3-). The CDR3 is CSVETQGEQFF.